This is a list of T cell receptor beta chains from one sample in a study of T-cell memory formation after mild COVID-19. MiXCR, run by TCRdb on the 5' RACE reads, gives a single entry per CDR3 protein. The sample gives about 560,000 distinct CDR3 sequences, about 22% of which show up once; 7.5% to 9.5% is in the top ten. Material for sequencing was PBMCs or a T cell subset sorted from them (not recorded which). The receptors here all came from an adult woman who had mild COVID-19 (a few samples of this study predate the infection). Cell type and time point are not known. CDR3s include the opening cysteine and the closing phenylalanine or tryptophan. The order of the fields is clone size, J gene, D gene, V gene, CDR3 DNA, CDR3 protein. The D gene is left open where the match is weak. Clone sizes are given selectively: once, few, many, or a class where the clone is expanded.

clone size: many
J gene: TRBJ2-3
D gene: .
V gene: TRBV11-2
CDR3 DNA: TGTGCCAGCAGCTCACCGATGGGTAGCCATACGCAGTATTTT
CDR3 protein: CASSSPMGSHTQYF

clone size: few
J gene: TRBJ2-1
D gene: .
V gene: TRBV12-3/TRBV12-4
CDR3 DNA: TGTGCCAGCAGTTTAGATGGGCGGAGACTCTACAATGAGCAGTTCTTC
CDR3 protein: CASSLDGRRLYNEQFF

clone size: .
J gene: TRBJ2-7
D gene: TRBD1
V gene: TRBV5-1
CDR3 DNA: TGCGCCAGCAGCCTCGGGACAGAATACACCTACGAGCAGTACTTC
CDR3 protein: CASSLGTEYTYEQYF

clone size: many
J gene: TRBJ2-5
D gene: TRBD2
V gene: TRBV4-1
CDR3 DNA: TGCGCCAGCAGCCAAGATGTAGCGGGGGGGCTTGGGGCCCAGTACTTC
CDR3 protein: CASSQDVAGGLGAQYF

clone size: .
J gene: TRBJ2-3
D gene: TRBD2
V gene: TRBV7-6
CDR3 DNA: TGTGCCAGCAGCTACCGGACTAGCGGGAGTTCAGATACGCAGTATTTT
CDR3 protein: CASSYRTSGSSDTQYF

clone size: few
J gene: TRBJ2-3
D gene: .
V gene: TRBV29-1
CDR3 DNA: TGCAGCGTTTATACAGATACGCAGTATTTT
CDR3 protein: CSVYTDTQYF

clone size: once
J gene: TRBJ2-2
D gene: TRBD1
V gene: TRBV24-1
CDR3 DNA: TGTGCCACCAGTCCCGGACAGGGAGATTACACCGGGGAGCTGTTTTTT
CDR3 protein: CATSPGQGDYTGELFF

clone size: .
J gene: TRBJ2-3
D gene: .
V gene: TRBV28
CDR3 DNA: TGTGCCAGCAGTTTATGGGCTGCCCCGATGGATACGCAGTATTTT
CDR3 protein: CASSLWAAPMDTQYF

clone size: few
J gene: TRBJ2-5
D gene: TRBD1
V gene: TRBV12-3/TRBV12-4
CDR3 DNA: TGTGCCAGCAGTTTAGGGGACAGGCTGGGAGAGACCCAGTACTTC
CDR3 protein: CASSLGDRLGETQYF

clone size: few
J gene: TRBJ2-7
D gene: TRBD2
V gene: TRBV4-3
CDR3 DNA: TGCGCCAGCAGCCAATCCGGGAGGGCATACGAGCAGTACTTC
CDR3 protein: CASSQSGRAYEQYF

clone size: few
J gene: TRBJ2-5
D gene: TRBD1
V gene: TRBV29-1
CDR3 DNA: TGCAGCGTTGAAGACACAGGGGGCGCGGGGGAGACCCAGTACTTC
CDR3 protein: CSVEDTGGAGETQYF

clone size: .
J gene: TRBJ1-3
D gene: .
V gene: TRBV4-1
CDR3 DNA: TGCGCCAGCAGCCAAGATTTCCTATCCTCTGGAAACACCATATATTTT
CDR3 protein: CASSQDFLSSGNTIYF

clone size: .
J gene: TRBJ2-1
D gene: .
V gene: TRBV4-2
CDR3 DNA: TGTGCCAGCAGCCAAGATCGGAGTTGGGACTCCTACAATGAGCAGTTCTTC
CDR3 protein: CASSQDRSWDSYNEQFF

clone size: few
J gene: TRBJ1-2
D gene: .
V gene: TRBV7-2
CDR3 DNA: TGTGCCAGCAGCGAGGAGGGGACGGTCTATGGCTACACCTTC
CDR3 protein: CASSEEGTVYGYTF

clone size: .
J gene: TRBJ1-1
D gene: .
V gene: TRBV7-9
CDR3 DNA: TGTGCCAGCAGCTACCTCCCGGGGCTGATGAACACTGAAGCTTTCTTT
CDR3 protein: CASSYLPGLMNTEAFF

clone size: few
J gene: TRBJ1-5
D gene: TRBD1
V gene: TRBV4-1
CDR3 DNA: TGCGCCAGCAGCCATGAGCTTGGACCGTCAGGGGGGCCCCAGCATTTT
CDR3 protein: CASSHELGPSGGPQHF

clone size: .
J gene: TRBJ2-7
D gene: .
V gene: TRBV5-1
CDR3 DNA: TGCGCCAGCTATCAGGGACGCAACACATACGAGCAGTACTTC
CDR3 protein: CASYQGRNTYEQYF

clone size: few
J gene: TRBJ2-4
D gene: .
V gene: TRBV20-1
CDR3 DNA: TGCAGTGCTAGAGACCGGGGGATCAAAAACATTCAGTACTTC
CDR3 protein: CSARDRGIKNIQYF

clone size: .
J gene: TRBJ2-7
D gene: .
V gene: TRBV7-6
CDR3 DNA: TGTGCCAGCAGCTTATCGGCAGGGTCGCTCCCCTACGAGCAGTACTTC
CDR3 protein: CASSLSAGSLPYEQYF

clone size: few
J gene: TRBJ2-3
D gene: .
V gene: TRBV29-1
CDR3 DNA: TGCAGCGTTGAGGAAACAGGGCTCTGGAGCACAGATACGCAGTATTTT
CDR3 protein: CSVEETGLWSTDTQYF

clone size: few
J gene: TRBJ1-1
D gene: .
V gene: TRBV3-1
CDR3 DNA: TGTGCCAGCAGCCAAGGCGGAATTGTGAGTGTCGTGAACACTGAAGCTTTCTTT
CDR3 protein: CASSQGGIVSVVNTEAFF

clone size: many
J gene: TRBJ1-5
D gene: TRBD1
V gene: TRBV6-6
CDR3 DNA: TGTGCCAGCACCCGACATGGGACAGGGGACCAGCCCCAGCATTTT
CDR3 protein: CASTRHGTGDQPQHF

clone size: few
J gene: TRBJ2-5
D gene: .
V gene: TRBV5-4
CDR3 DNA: TGTGCCAGCAGCCGGAAGTCAGGGGGCGGGGGGGCCCAAGAGACCCAGTACTTC
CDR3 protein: CASSRKSGGGGAQETQYF

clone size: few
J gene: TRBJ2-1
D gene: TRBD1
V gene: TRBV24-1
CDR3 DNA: TGTGCCACCAGTGATTTCGGGACAGGGAAAAATGAGCAGTTCTTC
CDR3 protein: CATSDFGTGKNEQFF

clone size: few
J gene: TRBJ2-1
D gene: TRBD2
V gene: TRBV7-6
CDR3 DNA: TGTGCCAGCAGTTCGACTAGCGAGGAGGATGAGCAGTTCTTC
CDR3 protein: CASSSTSEEDEQFF

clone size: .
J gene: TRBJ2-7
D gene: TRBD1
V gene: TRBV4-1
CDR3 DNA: TGCGCCAGCAGCCAGTCCGGGGACAGGGAGTACGAGCAGTACTTC
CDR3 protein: CASSQSGDREYEQYF

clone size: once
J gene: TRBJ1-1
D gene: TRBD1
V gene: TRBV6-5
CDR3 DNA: TGTGCCAGCGCAGGGGGTGTTAAAGCTTTATTT
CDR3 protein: CASAGGVKALF

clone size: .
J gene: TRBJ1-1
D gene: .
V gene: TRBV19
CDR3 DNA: TGTGCCAGTGACCCCGGGACCGCCATAGGAGCTTTCTTT
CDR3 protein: CASDPGTAIGAFF

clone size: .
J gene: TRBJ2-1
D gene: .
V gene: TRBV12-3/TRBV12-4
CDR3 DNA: TGTGCCAGCAGTTCCAATCTTCCCGCAGACTACAATGAGCAGTTCTTC
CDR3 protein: CASSSNLPADYNEQFF

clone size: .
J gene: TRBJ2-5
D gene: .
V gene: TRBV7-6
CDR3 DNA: TGTGCCAGCAGCTTACTAGGGTTGAAAGAGACCCAGTACTTC
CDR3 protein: CASSLLGLKETQYF

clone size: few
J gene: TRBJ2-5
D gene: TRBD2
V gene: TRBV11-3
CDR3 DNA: TGTGCCAGCAGCTTAGCAGCGGAGCGGGGGACCCAGTACTTC
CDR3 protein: CASSLAAERGTQYF

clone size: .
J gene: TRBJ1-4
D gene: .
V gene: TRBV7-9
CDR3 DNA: TGTGCCAGCAGCTACCTAGCGACTGGTGAAAAACTGTTTTTT
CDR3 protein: CASSYLATGEKLFF

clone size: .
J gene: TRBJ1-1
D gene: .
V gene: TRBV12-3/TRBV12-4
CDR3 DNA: TGTGCCAGCAGTCTGTTGACTGCCACTGAAGCTTTCTTT
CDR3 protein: CASSLLTATEAFF

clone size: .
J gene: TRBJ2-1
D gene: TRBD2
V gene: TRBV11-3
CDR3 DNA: TGTGCCAGCAGCCTTGGGACTAGCGGGAGTCGCGCCGGTGAGCAGTTCTTC
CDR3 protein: CASSLGTSGSRAGEQFF